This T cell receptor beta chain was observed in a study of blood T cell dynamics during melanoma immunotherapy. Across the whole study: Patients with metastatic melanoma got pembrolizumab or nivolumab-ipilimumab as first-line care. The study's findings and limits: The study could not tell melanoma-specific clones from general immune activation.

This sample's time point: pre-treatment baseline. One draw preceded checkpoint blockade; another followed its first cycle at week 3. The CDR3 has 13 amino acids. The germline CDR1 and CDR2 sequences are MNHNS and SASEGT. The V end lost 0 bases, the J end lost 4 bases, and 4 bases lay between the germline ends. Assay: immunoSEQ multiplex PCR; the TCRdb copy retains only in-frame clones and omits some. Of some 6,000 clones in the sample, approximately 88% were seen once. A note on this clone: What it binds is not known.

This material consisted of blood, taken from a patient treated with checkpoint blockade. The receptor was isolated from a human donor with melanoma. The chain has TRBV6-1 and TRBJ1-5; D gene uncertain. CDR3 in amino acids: CASSEALNQPQHF. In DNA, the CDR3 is TGTGCCAGCAGTGAAGCGTTAAATCAGCCCCAGCATTTT.